This T cell receptor (beta chain) comes out of a study of blood T cell repertoires in COVID-19. Per the original methods: Estimation of nucleated cell counts relied on the amplification of reference gene primers. Data came from immunoSEQ multiplex PCR; TCRdb stores just in-frame clones and leaves some out. V and J calls and clone size are those listed in that table; D and trimming were worked out from the DNA. The top ten hold approximately 1.2% of the sample, which has around 240,000 clones, around 90% seen once. This clone occurred a few times. Trimming stripped 3 bases from V and 0 bases from J, with 13 bases between. The germline V gene has CDR1 SGHRS and CDR2 YFSETQ. CDR3 size: 16 residues. Those enrolled, adults aged roughly 18 to 90 years, came from about two dozen US areas.

The V gene is TRBV5-1, the J gene TRBJ1-3, with TRBD1 as a possible D gene (6 bases). Sequenced material: PBMCs or T cells enriched from blood (not recorded which). The origin of this receptor is a human donor in a cohort exposed to, infected with or recovered from COVID-19 (not recorded which). The donor label of this sample is uncertain. The CDR3 DNA reads as TGCGCCAGCAGCTCCGGCGGACAGAACTCTGGAAACACCATATATTTT. Translating it yields CASSSGGQNSGNTIYF.